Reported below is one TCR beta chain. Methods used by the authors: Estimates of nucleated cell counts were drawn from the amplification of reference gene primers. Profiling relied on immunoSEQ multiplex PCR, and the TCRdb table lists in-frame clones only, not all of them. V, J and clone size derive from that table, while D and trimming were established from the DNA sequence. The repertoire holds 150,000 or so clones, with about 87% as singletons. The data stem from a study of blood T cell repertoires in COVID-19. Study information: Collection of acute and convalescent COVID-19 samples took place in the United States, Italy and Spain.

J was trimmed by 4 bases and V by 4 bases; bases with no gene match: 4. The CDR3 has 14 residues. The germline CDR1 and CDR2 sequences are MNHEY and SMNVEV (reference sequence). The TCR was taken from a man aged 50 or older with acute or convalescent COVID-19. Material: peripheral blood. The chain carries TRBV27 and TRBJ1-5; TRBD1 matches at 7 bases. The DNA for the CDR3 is TGTGCCAGCAGTTCGGCAGGGGGGAATCAGCCCCAGCATTTT. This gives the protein CASSSAGGNQPQHF.